The source of this T cell receptor beta chain is a study of blood T cell repertoires in COVID-19. About the research overall: The study drew acute and convalescent COVID-19 samples from the United States, Italy and Spain.

Sequenced by immunoSEQ multiplex PCR; TCRdb stores in-frame clones only, minus some. The repertoire includes around 100,000 clones, around nine tenths of them detected once, and around 5.1% sits in the top ten. This CDR3 is built from 11 residues. Germline assignment: CDR1 DFQATT and CDR2 SNEGSKA (reference sequence). The V gene lost 5 bases and the J gene lost 6 bases, with 8 bases spanning the gap. The clonotype originates from a man aged 50-59 years with acute or convalescent COVID-19. The chain links TRBV20-1 to TRBJ2-1, with D tentatively TRBD2 (5 bases). The sample consisted of peripheral blood. The DNA for the CDR3 is TGCAGTGCTCCACGGGGCAATGAGCAGTTCTTC. The encoded protein is CSAPRGNEQFF.